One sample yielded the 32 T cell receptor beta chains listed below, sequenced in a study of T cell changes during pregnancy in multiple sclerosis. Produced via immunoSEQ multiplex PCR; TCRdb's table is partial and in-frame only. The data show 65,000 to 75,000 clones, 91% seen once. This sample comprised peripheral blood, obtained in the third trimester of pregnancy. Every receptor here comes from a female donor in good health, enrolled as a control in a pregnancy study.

The CDR3 nucleotides read TGTGCCAGCAGCTTACGGAGGGATACGCAGTATTTT. It codes for CASSLRRDTQYF. The V gene is TRBV7-9, the J gene TRBJ2-3; a possible D gene is TRBD2 (5 bases). V lost 2 bases and J 6 bases, leaving 6 bases between the germline ends. CDR1 is SEHNR, CDR2 FQNEAQ, per germline (reference sequence). This CDR3 region has 12 residues.

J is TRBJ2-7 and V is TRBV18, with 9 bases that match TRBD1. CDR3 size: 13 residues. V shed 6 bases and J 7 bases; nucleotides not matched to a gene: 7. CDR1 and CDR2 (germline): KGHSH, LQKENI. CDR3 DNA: TGTGCCAGCTCTGAGGGACAGGGTTCGGAGCAGTACTTC. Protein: CASSEGQGSEQYF.

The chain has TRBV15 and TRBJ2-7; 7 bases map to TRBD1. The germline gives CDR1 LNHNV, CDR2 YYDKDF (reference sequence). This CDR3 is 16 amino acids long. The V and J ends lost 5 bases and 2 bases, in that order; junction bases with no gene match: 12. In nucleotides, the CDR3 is TGTGCCACCAGCGCATCCTACAGGGGTTCTGCCTACGAGCAGTACTTC. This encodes CATSASYRGSAYEQYF. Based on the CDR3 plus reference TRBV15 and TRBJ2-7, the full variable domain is DAMVIQNPRYQVTQFGKPVTLSCSQTLNHNVMYWYQQKSSQAPKLLFHYYDKDFNNEADTPDNFQSRRPNTSFCFLDIRSPGLGDTAMYLCATSASYRGSAYEQYFGPGTRLTVT.

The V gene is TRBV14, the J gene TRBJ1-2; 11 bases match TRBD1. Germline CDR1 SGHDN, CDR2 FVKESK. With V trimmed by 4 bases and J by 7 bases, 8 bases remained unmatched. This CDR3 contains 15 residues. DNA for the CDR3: TGTGCCAGCAGCCCAAGAGGACAGGGGGCGTTTGGCTACACCTTC. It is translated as CASSPRGQGAFGYTF.

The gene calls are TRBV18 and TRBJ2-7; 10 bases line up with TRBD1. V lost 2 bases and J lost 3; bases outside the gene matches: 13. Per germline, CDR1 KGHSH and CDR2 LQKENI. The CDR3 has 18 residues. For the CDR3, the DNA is TGTGCCAGCTCACCATTTACTTTTAGTAGGACAGGGGGCTACGAGCAGTACTTC. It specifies CASSPFTFSRTGGYEQYF.

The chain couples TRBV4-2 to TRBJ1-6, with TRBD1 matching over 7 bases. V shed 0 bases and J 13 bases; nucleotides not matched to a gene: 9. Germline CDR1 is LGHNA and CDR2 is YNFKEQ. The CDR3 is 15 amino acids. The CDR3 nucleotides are TGTGCCAGCAGCCAAGATAGGTGGACAGGAGGGCCCCTCCACTTT. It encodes CASSQDRWTGGPLHF.

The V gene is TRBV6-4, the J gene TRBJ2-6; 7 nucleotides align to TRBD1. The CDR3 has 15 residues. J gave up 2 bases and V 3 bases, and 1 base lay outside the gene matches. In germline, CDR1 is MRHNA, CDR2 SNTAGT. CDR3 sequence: CASSDDRAGANVLTF. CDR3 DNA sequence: TGTGCCAGCAGTGATGACAGGGCTGGGGCCAACGTCCTGACTTTC.

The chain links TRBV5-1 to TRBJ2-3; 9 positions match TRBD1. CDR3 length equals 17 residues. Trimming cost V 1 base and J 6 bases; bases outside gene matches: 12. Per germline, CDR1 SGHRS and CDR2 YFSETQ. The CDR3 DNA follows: TGCGCCAGCAGCTTGCCCTCCGGGACAGGGAACGGGGATACGCAGTATTTT. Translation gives CASSLPSGTGNGDTQYF.

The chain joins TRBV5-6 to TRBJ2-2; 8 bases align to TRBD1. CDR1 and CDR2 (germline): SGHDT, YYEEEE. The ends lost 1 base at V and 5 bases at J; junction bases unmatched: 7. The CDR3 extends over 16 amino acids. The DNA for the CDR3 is TGTGCCAGCAGCTTGTGGAGGACAGGGTCAACCGGGGAGCTGTTTTTT. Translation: CASSLWRTGSTGELFF.

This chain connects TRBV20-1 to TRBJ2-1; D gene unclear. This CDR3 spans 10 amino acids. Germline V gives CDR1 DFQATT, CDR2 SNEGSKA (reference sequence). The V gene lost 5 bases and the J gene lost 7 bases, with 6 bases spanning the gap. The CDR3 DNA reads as TGCAGTGCTGAAGCGAATGAGCAGTTCTTC. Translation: CSAEANEQFF.

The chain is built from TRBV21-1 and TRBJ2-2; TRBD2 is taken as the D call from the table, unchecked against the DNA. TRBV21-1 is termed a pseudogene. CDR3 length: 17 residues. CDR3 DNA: TGTGCCAGCAGCCCCTGGCGGGGGGAGGGTTCCACCGGGGAGCTGTTTTTT. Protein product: CASSPWRGEGSTGELFF.

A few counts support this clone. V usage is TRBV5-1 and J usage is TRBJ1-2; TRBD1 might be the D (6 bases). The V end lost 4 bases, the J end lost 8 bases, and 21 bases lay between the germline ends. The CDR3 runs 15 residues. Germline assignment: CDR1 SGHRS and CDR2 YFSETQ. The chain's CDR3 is CASSPLRGIQGGYTF. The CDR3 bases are TGCGCCAGCAGCCCCTTGAGGGGAATACAGGGAGGCTACACCTTC.

CDR3 sequence (DNA): TGTGCCAGCTCACCATCGACTAATGAAAAACTGTTTTTT. Its protein is CASSPSTNEKLFF. This chain links TRBV18 with TRBJ1-4; D unresolved. This CDR3 is 13 amino acids long. V was cut by 2 bases and J by 2 bases, with 3 bases left in between. Germline V gives CDR1 KGHSH, CDR2 LQKENI. Full variable domain (remainder filled in from reference TRBV18 and TRBJ1-4): NAGVMQNPRHLVRRRGQEARLRCSPMKGHSHVYWYRQLPEEGLKFMVYLQKENIIDESGMPKERFSAEFPKEGPSILRIQQVVRGDSAAYFCASSPSTNEKLFFGSGTQLSVL.

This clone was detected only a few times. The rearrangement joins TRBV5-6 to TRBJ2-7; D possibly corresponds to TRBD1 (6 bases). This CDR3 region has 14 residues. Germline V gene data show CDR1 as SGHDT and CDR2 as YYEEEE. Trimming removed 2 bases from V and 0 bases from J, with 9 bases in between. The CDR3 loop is CASSFGTYSYEQYF. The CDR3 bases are TGTGCCAGCAGCTTCGGGACATACTCCTACGAGCAGTACTTC.

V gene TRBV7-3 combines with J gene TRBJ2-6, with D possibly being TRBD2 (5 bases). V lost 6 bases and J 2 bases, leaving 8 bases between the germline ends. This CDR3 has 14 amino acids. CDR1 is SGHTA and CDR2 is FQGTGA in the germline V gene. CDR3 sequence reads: CASSLGAGANVLTF. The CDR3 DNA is TGTGCCAGCAGTCTCGGGGCTGGGGCCAACGTCCTGACTTTC.

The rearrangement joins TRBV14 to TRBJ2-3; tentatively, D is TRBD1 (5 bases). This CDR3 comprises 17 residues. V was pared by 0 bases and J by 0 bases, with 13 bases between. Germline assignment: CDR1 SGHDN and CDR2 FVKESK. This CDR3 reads CASSQEGPGPSTDTQYF. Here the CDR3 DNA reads TGTGCCAGCAGCCAAGAGGGGCCCGGGCCTAGCACAGATACGCAGTATTTT.

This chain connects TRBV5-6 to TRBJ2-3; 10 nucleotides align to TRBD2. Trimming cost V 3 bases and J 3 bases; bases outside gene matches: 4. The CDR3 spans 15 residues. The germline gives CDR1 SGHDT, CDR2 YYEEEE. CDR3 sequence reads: CASSSAGGRTDTQYF. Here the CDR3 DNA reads TGTGCCAGCAGCTCAGCGGGGGGGCGGACAGATACGCAGTATTTT.

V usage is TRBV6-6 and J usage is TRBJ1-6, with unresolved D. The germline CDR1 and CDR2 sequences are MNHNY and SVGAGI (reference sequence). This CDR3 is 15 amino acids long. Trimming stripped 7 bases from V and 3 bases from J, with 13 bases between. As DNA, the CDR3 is TGTGCCAGCAATTCCCGGGAGGGCTATAATTCACCCCTCCACTTT. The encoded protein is CASNSREGYNSPLHF.

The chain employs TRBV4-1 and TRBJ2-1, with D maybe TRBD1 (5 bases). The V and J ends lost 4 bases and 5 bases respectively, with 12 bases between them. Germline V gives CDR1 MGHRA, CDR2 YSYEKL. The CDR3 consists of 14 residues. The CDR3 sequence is CASSPAGLDNEQFF. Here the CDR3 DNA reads TGCGCCAGCAGCCCAGCAGGGTTGGACAATGAGCAGTTCTTC.

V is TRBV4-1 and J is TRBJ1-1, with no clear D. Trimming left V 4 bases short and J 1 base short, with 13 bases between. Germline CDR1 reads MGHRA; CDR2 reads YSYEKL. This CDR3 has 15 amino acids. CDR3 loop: CASSPWAQTNTEAFF. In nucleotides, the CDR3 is TGCGCCAGCAGCCCCTGGGCCCAAACGAACACTGAAGCTTTCTTT.

The CDR3: CASSSNPGGYYGYTF. CDR3 in DNA: TGTGCCAGCAGCTCGAACCCAGGGGGATACTATGGCTACACCTTC. The chain links TRBV7-9 to TRBJ1-2; TRBD1 agrees at 7 bases. V trimming: 4 bases; J trimming: 3 bases; junction bases outside the gene matches: 8. The germline V gene encodes CDR1 SEHNR and CDR2 FQNEAQ (reference sequence). The CDR3 is 15 amino acids. The entire variable domain, with the rest obtained from reference TRBV7-9 and TRBJ1-2, is as follows: DTGVSQNPRHKITKRGQNVTFRCDPISEHNRLYWYRQTLGQGPEFLTYFQNEAQLEKSRLLSDRFSAERPKGSFSTLEIQRTEQGDSAMYLCASSSNPGGYYGYTFGSGTRLTVV.

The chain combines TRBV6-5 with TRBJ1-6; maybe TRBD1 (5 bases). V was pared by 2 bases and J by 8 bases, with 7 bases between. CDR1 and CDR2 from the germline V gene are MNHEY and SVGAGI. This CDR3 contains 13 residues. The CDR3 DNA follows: TGTGCCAGCAGTTACGGGGGGGATTCACCCCTCCACTTT. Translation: CASSYGGDSPLHF.

The DNA for the CDR3 is TGTGCCAGAAGCTTAACAGGGGGCGGGTTCTGTCTCAATCAGCCCCAGCATTTT. It yields the protein CARSLTGGGFCLNQPQHF. V and J are TRBV5-3 and TRBJ1-5, with TRBD1 matching over 9 bases. TRBV5-3 is treated as an ORF (open reading frame) with a function not yet certain. The junction had 12 bases not matched to a gene; V was cut back by 2 bases and J by 3 bases. The CDR3 contains 18 residues.

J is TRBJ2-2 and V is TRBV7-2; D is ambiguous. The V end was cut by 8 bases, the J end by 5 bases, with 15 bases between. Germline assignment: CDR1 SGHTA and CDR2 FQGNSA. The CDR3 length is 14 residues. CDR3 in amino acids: CASRLKPLTGELFF. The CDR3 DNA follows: TGTGCCAGCCGTTTAAAGCCACTTACCGGGGAGCTGTTTTTT.

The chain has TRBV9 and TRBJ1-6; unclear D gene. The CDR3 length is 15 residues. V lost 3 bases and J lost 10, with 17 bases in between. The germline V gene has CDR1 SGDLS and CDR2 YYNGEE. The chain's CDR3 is CASSDTGISNSPLHF. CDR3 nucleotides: TGTGCCAGCAGCGACACCGGGATCTCGAACTCACCCCTCCACTTT.

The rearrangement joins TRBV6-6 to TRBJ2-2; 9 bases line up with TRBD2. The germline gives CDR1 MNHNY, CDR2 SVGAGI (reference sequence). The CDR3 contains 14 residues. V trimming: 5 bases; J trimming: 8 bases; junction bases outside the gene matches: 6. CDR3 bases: TGTGCCAGCAGTCCCGGGACTAGCTGGGGGGAGCTGTTTTTT. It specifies CASSPGTSWGELFF.

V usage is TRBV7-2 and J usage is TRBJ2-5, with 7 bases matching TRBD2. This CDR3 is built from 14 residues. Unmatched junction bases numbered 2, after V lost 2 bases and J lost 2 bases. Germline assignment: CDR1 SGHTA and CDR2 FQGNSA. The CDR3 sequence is CASSLMRGQETQYF. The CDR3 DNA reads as TGTGCCAGCAGCTTAATGCGGGGGCAAGAGACCCAGTACTTC. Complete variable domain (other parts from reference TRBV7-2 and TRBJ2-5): GAGVSQSPSNKVTEKGKDVELRCDPISGHTALYWYRQSLGQGLEFLIYFQGNSAPDKSGLPSDRFSAERTGGSVSTLTIQRTQQEDSAVYLCASSLMRGQETQYFGPGTRLLVL.

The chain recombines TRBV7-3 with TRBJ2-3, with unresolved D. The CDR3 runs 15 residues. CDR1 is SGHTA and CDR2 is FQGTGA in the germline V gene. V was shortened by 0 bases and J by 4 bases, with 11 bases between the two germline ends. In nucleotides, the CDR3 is TGTGCCAGCAGCTTAACATCCAGTCAGGCAGATACGCAGTATTTT. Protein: CASSLTSSQADTQYF.

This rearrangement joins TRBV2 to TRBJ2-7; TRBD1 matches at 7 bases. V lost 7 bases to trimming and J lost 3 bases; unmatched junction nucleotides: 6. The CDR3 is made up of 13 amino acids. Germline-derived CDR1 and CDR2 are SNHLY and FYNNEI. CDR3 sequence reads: CASTGTENYEQYF. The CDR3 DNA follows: TGTGCCAGCACCGGGACAGAGAACTACGAGCAGTACTTC.

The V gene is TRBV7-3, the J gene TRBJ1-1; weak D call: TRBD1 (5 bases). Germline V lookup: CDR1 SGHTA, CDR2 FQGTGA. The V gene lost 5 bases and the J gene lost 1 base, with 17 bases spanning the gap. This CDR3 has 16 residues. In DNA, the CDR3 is TGTGCCAGCAGCCCCTATGGAGGGGATAGGAACACTGAAGCTTTCTTT. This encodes CASSPYGGDRNTEAFF.

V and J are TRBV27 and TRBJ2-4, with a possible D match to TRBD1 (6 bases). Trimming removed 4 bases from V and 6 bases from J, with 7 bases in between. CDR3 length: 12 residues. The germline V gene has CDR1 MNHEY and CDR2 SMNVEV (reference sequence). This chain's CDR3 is CASSSQGNIQYF. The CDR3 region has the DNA TGTGCCAGCAGTTCACAGGGAAACATTCAGTACTTC.

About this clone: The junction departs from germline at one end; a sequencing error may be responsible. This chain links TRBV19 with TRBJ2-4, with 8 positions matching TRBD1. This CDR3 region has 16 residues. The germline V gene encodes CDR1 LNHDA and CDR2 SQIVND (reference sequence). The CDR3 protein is CASSGGTGTAKNIQYF. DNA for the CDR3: TGCGCCAGTAGTGGCGGGACAGGTACAGCCAAAAACATTCAGTACTTC.